The 32 T cell receptor beta chains below all came from one sample that was sequenced in a study of CD8 T cells in ankylosing spondylitis. TCRdb ran MiXCR on the 5' RACE reads and lists one entry per CDR3 protein. The sample contains approximately 250,000 distinct CDR3 sequences, about 24% of which appear only once. Sequencing input: blood, either unsorted or a sorted T cell fraction (not recorded which). The receptors come from a male donor with ankylosing spondylitis or in good health (not recorded which).

This clonotype came up a few times. This chain uses TRBV10-3 with TRBJ2-5; 8 bases line up with TRBD2. The junction had 3 bases not matched to a gene; V was cut back by 5 bases and J by 4 bases. Looked up from germline, CDR1 is ENHRY and CDR2 is SYGVKD. The CDR3 loop spans 13 amino acids. This CDR3 reads CAISTGGLETQYF. The DNA for the CDR3 is TGTGCCATCAGTACGGGGGGGCTAGAGACCCAGTACTTC.

The chain has TRBV29-1 and TRBJ2-7; the match to TRBD2 covers 8 bases. The V segment lost 5 bases and the J segment 2 bases; nucleotides outside the gene matches: 5. Germline CDR1 reads SQVTM; CDR2 reads ANQGSEA. The CDR3 spans 13 residues. CDR3 DNA: TGCAGCGTTCCCGCGGGGGGAGCCTACGAGCAGTACTTC. It translates to CSVPAGGAYEQYF.

The genes are TRBV7-9 and TRBJ2-6; TRBD2 might be the D (6 bases). From germline, CDR1 is SEHNR and CDR2 FQNEAQ (reference sequence). Trimming left V 2 bases short and J 3 bases short, with 14 bases between. The CDR3 runs to 17 residues. The CDR3 reads CASSLLGGSVGANVLTF. The CDR3 bases are TGTGCCAGCAGCTTACTCGGGGGTAGCGTTGGGGCCAACGTCCTGACTTTC.

The rearrangement links TRBV12-3 or TRBV12-4 to TRBJ1-2, with D possibly matching TRBD1 (5 bases). The V gene lost 6 bases and the J gene lost 5 bases, with 10 bases spanning the gap. This CDR3 contains 12 residues. CDR3: CASRLTEYGYTF. The CDR3 DNA reads as TGTGCCAGCAGGTTGACAGAATATGGCTACACCTTC.

This clonotype was detected only a few times. The V gene is TRBV20-1, the J gene TRBJ2-6; no definite D call. Germline assignment: CDR1 DFQATT and CDR2 SNEGSKA (reference sequence). This CDR3 is 19 amino acids long. Trimming pared 1 base from V and 0 bases from J, leaving 19 bases between. The chain's CDR3 is CSARVLGALPHSGANVLTF. CDR3 in DNA: TGCAGTGCTAGAGTTTTGGGCGCTCTCCCTCACTCTGGGGCCAACGTCCTGACTTTC.

The chain links TRBV7-2 to TRBJ2-3, with 7 positions matching TRBD2. The CDR3 contains 13 residues. The trim removed 5 bases at V and 6 bases at J, leaving 5 bases unmatched. Germline loops: CDR1 SGHTA, CDR2 FQGNSA. Here the CDR3 reads CASSGGGRDTQYF. In DNA form, the CDR3 reads TGTGCCAGCAGCGGGGGGGGGAGGGATACGCAGTATTTT.

This chain connects TRBV12-3 or TRBV12-4 to TRBJ2-7; perhaps TRBD1 as D (5 bases). Trimming stripped 1 base from V and 5 bases from J, with 6 bases between. The CDR3 covers 12 residues. CDR3 sequence reads: CASSLEGDEQYF. The CDR3 bases are TGTGCCAGCAGTTTAGAAGGGGACGAGCAGTACTTC.

The J gene is TRBJ1-1, the V gene TRBV12-3 or TRBV12-4; D is uncertain. The V gene lost 3 bases and the J gene lost 0 bases, with 14 bases spanning the gap. This CDR3 contains 16 residues. The CDR3 loop is CASSFRKEDLNTEAFF. CDR3 DNA sequence: TGTGCCAGCAGTTTTAGGAAAGAAGACTTGAACACTGAAGCTTTCTTT.

In this sample, this clonotype turned up many times. The V gene is TRBV29-1, the J gene TRBJ2-1, with 10 bases that match TRBD2. This CDR3 comprises 13 residues. The germline gives CDR1 SQVTM, CDR2 ANQGSEA. V lost 5 bases, J lost 4 bases, and 2 bases stayed unmatched. CDR3 sequence reads: CSVSGGGYNEQFF. CDR3 DNA: TGCAGCGTTAGCGGGGGGGGGTACAATGAGCAGTTCTTC.

This clonotype was picked up a small number of times. This chain uses TRBV4-2 with TRBJ1-5, with a weak D call TRBD1 (6 bases). CDR1 and CDR2 (germline): LGHNA, YNFKEQ. Trimming left V 1 base short and J 7 bases short, with 14 bases between. The CDR3 loop spans 15 amino acids. In nucleotides, the CDR3 is TGTGCCAGCAGCCAAGGCTCCAGGGGCAGCCAGCCCCAGCATTTT. This codes for CASSQGSRGSQPQHF.

This clonotype was detected a few times. The rearrangement joins TRBV29-1 to TRBJ2-7, with D perhaps assigned TRBD1 or TRBD2 (5 bases each). The CDR3 loop spans 13 amino acids. Trimming shortened V by 6 bases and J by 0 bases, and 12 bases separated the two germline ends. Germline lookup yields CDR1 SQVTM and CDR2 ANQGSEA. The CDR3 spells CSVRGWASYEQYF. The DNA for the CDR3 is TGCAGCGTCCGGGGCTGGGCCTCCTACGAGCAGTACTTC.

The chain joins TRBV7-3 to TRBJ2-1; D is possibly TRBD1 or TRBD2 (5 bases each). V was clipped by 1 base and J by 10 bases, with 8 bases between them. This CDR3 contains 12 residues. The germline CDR1 and CDR2 sequences are SGHTA and FQGTGA. CDR3: CASSLSGGEQFF. DNA of the CDR3: TGTGCCAGCAGCTTAAGTGGGGGAGAGCAGTTCTTC.

The DNA for the CDR3 is TGTGCCAGCATCAAGAACACTGAAGCTTTCTTT. Protein sequence: CASIKNTEAFF. J is TRBJ1-1 and V is TRBV12-3 or TRBV12-4; D is uncertain. This CDR3 contains 11 residues. Trimming left V 7 bases short and J 1 base short, with 4 bases between.

The gene calls are TRBV20-1 and TRBJ2-1, with 13 bases matching TRBD2. This CDR3 is built from 16 residues. The V and J ends lost 3 bases and 4 bases, in that order; junction bases with no gene match: 6. Germline V gives CDR1 DFQATT, CDR2 SNEGSKA (reference sequence). The CDR3 region is CSARAPGLAGYNEQFF. The CDR3 nucleotides are TGCAGTGCTAGGGCCCCGGGACTAGCGGGGTACAATGAGCAGTTCTTC.

V and J are TRBV6-1 and TRBJ2-5, with a tentative D call TRBD1 (6 bases). Germline CDR1 and CDR2: MNHNS and SASEGT. The CDR3 is 14 residues long. Trimming removed 6 bases at V and 3 bases at J, with 14 bases between. CDR3 sequence (DNA): TGTGCCAGCAGCCCCAGGTCAGGGGAAGAGACCCAGTACTTC. Amino acids: CASSPRSGEETQYF.

The table lists this clonotype with many counts. This chain links TRBV29-1 with TRBJ2-3, with D tentatively TRBD2 (6 bases). Per germline, CDR1 SQVTM and CDR2 ANQGSEA. V lost 7 bases and J 2 bases, leaving 10 bases between the germline ends. The CDR3 has 12 amino acids. CDR3 region: CSARLDTDTQYF. CDR3 nucleotides: TGCAGCGCCCGACTAGACACAGATACGCAGTATTTT.

At least ten counts were recorded for this clonotype. The rearrangement joins TRBV5-1 to TRBJ2-1; D is unclear. This CDR3 has 14 residues. Germline-derived CDR1 and CDR2 are SGHRS and YFSETQ. Trimming left V 6 bases short and J 2 bases short, with 12 bases between. The CDR3 reads CASTPLGTYNEQFF. The CDR3 DNA reads as TGCGCCAGCACCCCGCTTGGGACCTACAATGAGCAGTTCTTC. Full variable domain (rest looked up from reference TRBV5-1 and TRBJ2-1): KAGVTQTPRYLIKTRGQQVTLSCSPISGHRSVSWYQQTPGQGLQFLFEYFSETQRNKGNFPGRFSGRQFSNSRSEMNVSTLELGDSALYLCASTPLGTYNEQFFGPGTRLTVL.

This clonotype was seen a few times. The rearrangement links TRBV20-1 to TRBJ1-1; D not certain. The length of the CDR3 is 13 residues. V was pared by 3 bases and J by 0 bases, with 8 bases between. The germline CDR1 and CDR2 sequences are DFQATT and SNEGSKA (reference sequence). The CDR3 is CSASPGLNTEAFF. CDR3 nucleotides: TGCAGTGCTAGCCCGGGGTTGAACACTGAAGCTTTCTTT.

V usage is TRBV4-1 and J usage is TRBJ2-2, with TRBD2 identical over 7 bases. The CDR3 runs to 16 residues. Germline CDR1 MGHRA, CDR2 YSYEKL. The V segment lost 4 bases and the J segment 8 bases; nucleotides outside the gene matches: 13. The CDR3 region has the DNA TGCGCCAGCAGCCTTGGTACTGGGAGGGAACAGGGGGAGCTGTTTTTT. Its protein product is CASSLGTGREQGELFF.

The chain is built from TRBV29-1 and TRBJ2-4; either TRBD1 or TRBD2 may fit D (6 bases each). Trimming pared 7 bases from V and 9 bases from J, leaving 19 bases between. The germline CDR1 and CDR2 sequences are SQVTM and ANQGSEA. The CDR3 sequence is 13 residues long. CDR3 amino acids: CSASGEEGSIQYF. In DNA form, the CDR3 reads TGCAGCGCCTCAGGGGAGGAGGGGAGCATTCAGTACTTC.

This clonotype was counted at least ten times. The chain is built from TRBV3-1 and TRBJ1-2; D perhaps matches TRBD1 (6 bases). V dropped 4 bases and J dropped 1 base, with 16 bases sitting between them. This CDR3 is built from 16 residues. Germline assignment: CDR1 LGHDT and CDR2 YNNKEL (reference sequence). Written as DNA, the CDR3 is TGTGCCAGCAGCCCAGCCGGGACAAGATTTAACTATGGCTACACCTTC. Its translation is CASSPAGTRFNYGYTF.

In this sample, this clonotype turned up many times. V gene TRBV27 combines with J gene TRBJ2-7; a possible D gene is TRBD2 (5 bases). CDR1 is MNHEY and CDR2 is SMNVEV in the germline V gene (reference sequence). CDR3 length: 17 residues. Trimming pared 7 bases from V and 6 bases from J, leaving 28 bases between. The CDR3 protein is CASTKRELVTGLREQYF. The CDR3 nucleotides read TGTGCCAGCACCAAACGGGAACTAGTTACGGGCCTCCGCGAGCAGTACTTC.

Many counts were recorded for this clonotype. The V call is TRBV7-2, the J call TRBJ2-3; D not certain. CDR3 length: 16 amino acids. V lost 5 bases, J lost 0 bases, and 15 bases lay in between. The V gene's germline CDR1 is SGHTA and CDR2 FQGNSA. CDR3 nucleotides: TGTGCCAGCAGCCCCTGGAGTGATTTCAGCACAGATACGCAGTATTTT. This gives the protein CASSPWSDFSTDTQYF. The whole variable domain, remainder taken from reference TRBV7-2 and TRBJ2-3, is GAGVSQSPSNKVTEKGKDVELRCDPISGHTALYWYRQSLGQGLEFLIYFQGNSAPDKSGLPSDRFSAERTGGSVSTLTIQRTQQEDSAVYLCASSPWSDFSTDTQYFGPGTRLTVL.

The CDR3, as DNA: TGCAGTGCCCAGACCCGGGACGAGCAGTACTTC. Its protein product is CSAQTRDEQYF. V usage is TRBV20-1 and J usage is TRBJ2-7; no reliable D call. CDR1 and CDR2 (germline): DFQATT, SNEGSKA (reference sequence). Between the trimmed V and J ends, which lost 6 bases and 5 bases, there was a span of 11 bases. The CDR3 consists of 11 residues.

Here the CDR3 reads CSVVGVRTDTQYF. The CDR3 coding sequence is TGCAGTGTAGTGGGGGTCCGCACAGATACGCAGTATTTT. The rearrangement joins TRBV20-1 to TRBJ2-3; the D call may be TRBD1 or TRBD2 (5 bases each). V lost 7 bases and J lost 1, with 12 bases in between. The CDR3 covers 13 residues. CDR1 is DFQATT, CDR2 SNEGSKA, per germline (reference sequence).

The chain uses TRBV20-1 and TRBJ1-1; D perhaps matches TRBD1 (5 bases). The germline CDR1 and CDR2 sequences are DFQATT and SNEGSKA (reference sequence). Trimming took off 5 bases at V and 0 bases at J, with 19 bases between the two ends. The CDR3 spans 16 residues. CDR3 bases: TGCAGTGCTGAAGAGGGACGGGCGAAGTTGAACACTGAAGCTTTCTTT. Protein: CSAEEGRAKLNTEAFF.

Many counts were recorded for this clonotype. The genes are TRBV29-1 and TRBJ1-1; D is possibly TRBD1 (5 bases). Trimming removed 4 bases at V and 2 bases at J, with 11 bases between. Germline V gene lookup returns CDR1 SQVTM and CDR2 ANQGSEA. CDR3 length: 13 residues. This CDR3 reads CSVGGRANTEAFF. In DNA, the CDR3 is TGCAGCGTTGGGGGCAGGGCCAACACTGAAGCTTTCTTT.

Only a few counts were recorded for this clonotype. This chain connects TRBV20-1 to TRBJ2-3, with D maybe TRBD2 (6 bases). CDR1 and CDR2 (germline): DFQATT, SNEGSKA (reference sequence). With 4 bases removed from V and 0 bases from J, the gap between germline ends came to 11 bases. CDR3 length: 14 residues. Here the CDR3 DNA reads TGCAGTGCTATTAGCGGCTCTAGCACAGATACGCAGTATTTT. Amino acids: CSAISGSSTDTQYF.

The chain recombines TRBV2 with TRBJ2-1; 9 bases are a match to TRBD1. The V gene end was trimmed by 7 bases and the J gene end by 6 bases; junction bases not matched to a gene: 7. Germline assignment: CDR1 SNHLY and CDR2 FYNNEI. There are 14 residues in the CDR3. The CDR3 spells CASTGTGPSNEQFF. CDR3 in DNA: TGTGCCAGCACCGGGACAGGGCCTAGCAATGAGCAGTTCTTC.

This clonotype was counted ten times or more. The chain has TRBV29-1 and TRBJ2-5; no clear D. V lost 6 bases, J lost 13 bases, and 18 bases lay in between. The CDR3 has 11 residues. The V gene's germline CDR1 is SQVTM and CDR2 ANQGSEA. CDR3 amino acids: CSVQSPVLTYF. The CDR3 DNA reads TGCAGCGTGCAGAGTCCAGTCTTAACGTACTTC.

This clonotype appeared many times. The rearrangement links TRBV29-1 to TRBJ1-1; possible D gene TRBD1, 5 bases. This CDR3 contains 14 residues. V dropped 6 bases and J dropped 5 bases, with 19 bases sitting between them. CDR1 is SQVTM and CDR2 is ANQGSEA in the germline V gene. DNA for the CDR3: TGCAGCGTGGGGGAAGTGGGCAGGAGGACTGAAGCTTTCTTT. Residues: CSVGEVGRRTEAFF.

Worth noting for this clonotype: A much bigger clone sits one base away, suggesting this may be a read error. The CDR3 end shows no conserved phenylalanine or tryptophan, and so a read error is likely. V usage is TRBV7-6 and J usage is TRBJ2-5, with D perhaps matching TRBD1 or TRBD2 (5 bases each). Germline values: CDR1 SGHVS, CDR2 FNYEAQ. Trimming removed 2 bases from V and 5 bases from J, with 15 bases in between. The CDR3 covers 15 residues. CDR3 sequence reads: CASSLLTDSGETQYY. For the CDR3, the DNA is TGTGCCAGCAGCTTACTGACAGATTCGGGGGAGACCCAGTACTAC.